This T cell receptor (beta chain) was obtained from a study of PD-L1 blockade in urothelial cancer. The overall study: Counts from blood samples showed a median of roughly 130,000 T cells. Broader study findings: Enhanced expansion of tumor-associated blood clones at 3 weeks characterized durable-benefit patients.

The CDR3 contains 16 residues. CDR1 and CDR2 from the germline V gene are SGHNT and YENEEA. V lost 4 bases to trimming and J lost 5 bases; unmatched junction nucleotides: 11. Time point defined: pretreatment peripheral blood. Locally advanced or metastatic urothelial carcinoma was diagnosed in the patients. Profiled with immunoSEQ multiplex PCR; TCRdb holds only in-frame clones, not every one. Among roughly 51,000 clones listed, about 82% were seen once. With respect to this clone: Antigen: not known.

The starting material was PBMCs, obtained around atezolizumab (anti-PD-L1) treatment. The chain uses TRBV11-3 and TRBJ2-3, with TRBD2 matching over 8 bases. This clonotype originated in a man aged 55 to 69 with urothelial cancer. The CDR3 spells CASSSSGGGLGDTQYF. CDR3 DNA: TGTGCCAGCAGCTCCTCAGGCGGGGGGCTAGGAGATACGCAGTATTTT.